These 27 T cell receptor beta chains originate from one sample sequenced in a study of cytomegalovirus exposure and HLA in healthy donors. The primer mix had 60 Vbeta and 13 Jbeta primers. Sequencing was performed with immunoSEQ multiplex PCR; in TCRdb, only in-frame clones are kept and a portion is missing. The sample has about 170,000 clones; the top ten hold 1% to 1.5%. The sequenced sample consisted of PBMCs. The source is an older woman in good health and CMV-seronegative.

The CDR3 reads CASSQLLAGGYEQYF. The CDR3 region has the DNA TGTGCCAGCAGCCAACTACTAGCGGGGGGGTACGAGCAGTACTTC. This chain links TRBV4-2 with TRBJ2-7, with 13 bases matching TRBD2. Germline assignment: CDR1 LGHNA and CDR2 YNFKEQ. The CDR3 runs 15 residues. Trimming cost V 2 bases and J 4 bases; bases outside gene matches: 2.

This chain joins TRBV18 and TRBJ1-1, with D possibly matching TRBD1 (6 bases). This CDR3 region has 15 residues. The germline V gene encodes CDR1 KGHSH and CDR2 LQKENI. Trimming removed 3 bases from V and 0 bases from J, with 11 bases in between. In nucleotides, the CDR3 is TGTGCCAGCTCACCGTCTGGGACATTGAACACTGAAGCTTTCTTT. Translation: CASSPSGTLNTEAFF.

This rearrangement joins TRBV6-5 to TRBJ2-3; D is ambiguous. The germline V gene has CDR1 MNHEY and CDR2 SVGAGI. There are 13 residues in the CDR3. Trimming shortened V by 6 bases and J by 0 bases, and 7 bases separated the two germline ends. The CDR3 DNA is TGTGCCAGCAGGCCGGGTAGCACAGATACGCAGTATTTT. Translation gives CASRPGSTDTQYF.

V usage is TRBV5-1 and J usage is TRBJ2-2, with 9 bases that match TRBD2. Trimming cost V 6 bases and J 3 bases; bases outside gene matches: 3. The germline V gene encodes CDR1 SGHRS and CDR2 YFSETQ. This CDR3 spans 14 amino acids. The CDR3 here is CASNLAGYTGELFF. The CDR3 region has the DNA TGCGCCAGCAACCTAGCGGGGTACACCGGGGAGCTGTTTTTT.

V gene TRBV15 combines with J gene TRBJ1-2; possibly TRBD1 for D (5 bases). The CDR3 length is 11 residues. Trimming removed 11 bases at V and 8 bases at J, with 15 bases between. Germline loops: CDR1 LNHNV, CDR2 YYDKDF (reference sequence). The CDR3 region has the DNA TGTGCCGTCTTGGGGGGATTCGGCTACACCTTC. It is translated as CAVLGGFGYTF. Complete variable domain (other parts from reference TRBV15 and TRBJ1-2): DAMVIQNPRYQVTQFGKPVTLSCSQTLNHNVMYWYQQKSSQAPKLLFHYYDKDFNNEADTPDNFQSRRPNTSFCFLDIRSPGLGDTAMYLCAVLGGFGYTFGSGTRLTVV.

The chain has TRBV30 and TRBJ2-7; D remains unclear. V lost 0 bases and J lost 2, with 8 bases in between. Germline V gives CDR1 GTSNPN, CDR2 SVGIG (reference sequence). This CDR3 has 13 amino acids. CDR3 nucleotides: TGTGCCTGGAGTGTACAGACGGCCTACGAGCAGTACTTC. This gives the protein CAWSVQTAYEQYF.

The chain uses TRBV6-1 and TRBJ1-2; 10 bases are a match to TRBD1. The CDR3 covers 19 residues. CDR1 and CDR2 (germline): MNHNS, SASEGT. The ends lost 2 bases at V and 4 bases at J; junction bases unmatched: 16. Here the CDR3 DNA reads TGTGCCAGCAGTGAATGGAGTGCTGGTATGACAGGGGGCCTCTATGGCTACACCTTC. Protein: CASSEWSAGMTGGLYGYTF.

This chain joins TRBV2 and TRBJ1-5; 7 nucleotides match TRBD1. This CDR3 comprises 16 residues. J gave up 3 bases and V 8 bases, and 13 bases lay outside the gene matches. Germline V gene sequence: CDR1 SNHLY, CDR2 FYNNEI. CDR3 protein: CASGSRDRVPNQPQHF. The CDR3 bases are TGTGCCAGCGGCAGCCGAGACAGGGTCCCCAATCAGCCCCAGCATTTT.

The J gene is TRBJ2-7, the V gene TRBV9; 9 bases are a match to TRBD2. The CDR3 is 16 residues long. Germline CDR1 SGDLS, CDR2 YYNGEE. J gave up 0 bases and V 0 bases, and 4 bases lay outside the gene matches. The CDR3 bases are TGTGCCAGCAGCGTAGCGAGCGGGGGGAGCTCCTACGAGCAGTACTTC. This codes for CASSVASGGSSYEQYF. Combining the CDR3 with reference TRBV9 and TRBJ2-7 gives the whole variable domain DSGVTQTPKHLITATGQRVTLRCSPRSGDLSVYWYQQSLDQGLQFLIQYYNGEERAKGNILERFSAQQFPDLHSELNLSSLELGDSALYFCASSVASGGSSYEQYFGPGTRLTVT.

V usage is TRBV6-4 and J usage is TRBJ2-1; TRBD2 agrees at 9 bases. From germline, CDR1 is MRHNA and CDR2 SNTAGT. V dropped 0 bases and J dropped 0; count of bases not matched to a gene: 3. The CDR3 covers 17 residues. DNA for the CDR3: TGTGCCAGCAGTGACTCGACTAGCGGAAGCTCCTACAATGAGCAGTTCTTC. As protein: CASSDSTSGSSYNEQFF.

This chain links TRBV6-1 with TRBJ1-5; TRBD1 matches at 7 bases. Germline-derived CDR1 and CDR2 are MNHNS and SASEGT. Losses at the gene ends were 6 bases for V and 0 bases for J; bases not matched to a gene: 5. The CDR3 runs to 15 residues. CDR3 DNA: TGTGCCAGCAGCAGACAGGGTCGTAGCAATCAGCCCCAGCATTTT. Translation: CASSRQGRSNQPQHF.

The V call is TRBV19, the J call TRBJ1-2, with TRBD1 matching over 8 bases. The CDR3 spans 15 residues. J gave up 4 bases and V 5 bases, and 9 bases lay outside the gene matches. Germline lookup yields CDR1 LNHDA and CDR2 SQIVND (reference sequence). CDR3 region: CASSARQGLVYGYTF. The CDR3 DNA sequence: TGTGCCAGTAGTGCCCGACAGGGGCTTGTCTATGGCTACACCTTC.

The J gene is TRBJ1-5, the V gene TRBV2; TRBD1 matches at 9 bases. J gave up 4 bases and V 3 bases, and 4 bases lay outside the gene matches. Germline V gene sequence: CDR1 SNHLY, CDR2 FYNNEI. The CDR3 is made up of 15 amino acids. CDR3 sequence: CASSDLGQGNQPQHF. Written as DNA, the CDR3 is TGTGCCAGCAGTGATCTGGGACAGGGTAATCAGCCCCAGCATTTT.

The chain has TRBV7-8 and TRBJ2-7, with D possibly matching TRBD2 (7 bases). The CDR3 extends over 12 amino acids. The germline gives CDR1 SGHVS, CDR2 FQNEAQ. The germline V and J ends were trimmed by 4 bases and 6 bases, with 10 bases remaining between them. CDR3 region: CASSYREGEQYF. The CDR3 nucleotides read TGTGCCAGCAGCTACAGGGAGGGCGAGCAGTACTTC.

This chain connects TRBV27 to TRBJ2-6; a possible D gene is TRBD2 (5 bases). CDR3 length equals 19 residues. The V and J ends lost 0 bases and 2 bases respectively, with 17 bases between them. Germline CDR1 MNHEY, CDR2 SMNVEV (reference sequence). Written as DNA, the CDR3 is TGTGCCAGCAGTTTATCGGCCGGGATTAGACCCCCTGGGGCCAACGTCCTGACTTTC. Its translation: CASSLSAGIRPPGANVLTF.

The V gene is TRBV7-9, the J gene TRBJ2-3; a possible D gene is TRBD2 (6 bases). V gave up 5 bases and J gave up 3 bases, with 18 bases separating them. This CDR3 has 16 amino acids. Germline lookup yields CDR1 SEHNR and CDR2 FQNEAQ (reference sequence). CDR3 residues: CASSPQRGSKTDTQYF. The CDR3 nucleotides are TGTGCCAGCAGCCCACAACGGGGGTCTAAAACAGATACGCAGTATTTT.

The genes are TRBV7-9 and TRBJ1-4, with D uncertain. Germline values: CDR1 SEHNR, CDR2 FQNEAQ (reference sequence). V lost 2 bases and J 7 bases, leaving 11 bases between the germline ends. This CDR3 comprises 14 residues. Here the CDR3 DNA reads TGTGCCAGCAGCTTAAGAACAGCCGGTGAAAAACTGTTTTTT. This gives the protein CASSLRTAGEKLFF.

This sequence joins TRBV7-9 and TRBJ2-3; D is undetermined. The CDR3 extends over 14 amino acids. Trimming shortened V by 3 bases and J by 2 bases, and 9 bases separated the two germline ends. CDR1 SEHNR and CDR2 FQNEAQ come from the germline V gene (reference sequence). CDR3 region: CASSFELFTDTQYF. In DNA, the CDR3 is TGTGCCAGCAGCTTTGAACTTTTCACAGATACGCAGTATTTT.

This chain links TRBV7-2 with TRBJ2-7; 12 nucleotides line up with TRBD2. Germline V CDR1 and CDR2: SGHTA, FQGNSA. The CDR3 is made up of 16 amino acids. The V gene end was trimmed by 5 bases and the J gene end by 4 bases; junction bases not matched to a gene: 9. CDR3 nucleotide sequence: TGTGCCAGCAGCAAGACTTCCGGGACTAGCGGGTACGAGCAGTACTTC. It is translated as CASSKTSGTSGYEQYF.

V is TRBV14 and J is TRBJ2-2; D is unclear. Trimming left V 5 bases short and J 2 bases short, with 15 bases between. The CDR3 length is 16 residues. Germline CDR1 SGHDN, CDR2 FVKESK. CDR3 amino acids: CASSSLERFNTGELFF. The CDR3 DNA reads as TGTGCCAGCAGCTCCCTAGAACGGTTCAACACCGGGGAGCTGTTTTTT.

The V and J genes are TRBV10-3 and TRBJ2-7, with TRBD2 identical over 7 bases. The V and J ends lost 3 bases and 2 bases, in that order; junction bases with no gene match: 7. Germline CDR1 ENHRY, CDR2 SYGVKD. There are 15 residues in the CDR3. CDR3 nucleotide sequence: TGTGCCATCAGTGACTCTACTAGCGTACCCTACGAGCAGTACTTC. It yields the protein CAISDSTSVPYEQYF.

The chain has TRBV7-9 and TRBJ2-7; D might be TRBD2 (5 bases). The CDR3 sequence is 16 residues long. Germline V gene lookup returns CDR1 SEHNR and CDR2 FQNEAQ (reference sequence). Trimming left V 1 base short and J 7 bases short, with 20 bases between. The CDR3 loop reads CASSLGTPNRAREQYF. CDR3 in DNA: TGTGCCAGCAGCTTAGGGACTCCAAATCGTGCTAGGGAGCAGTACTTC. Full variable domain (rest looked up from reference TRBV7-9 and TRBJ2-7): DTGVSQNPRHKITKRGQNVTFRCDPISEHNRLYWYRQTLGQGPEFLTYFQNEAQLEKSRLLSDRFSAERPKGSFSTLEIQRTEQGDSAMYLCASSLGTPNRAREQYFGPGTRLTVT.

The CDR3 loop is CASSVHPQGVQETQYF. The CDR3 nucleotides are TGTGCCAGCAGCGTTCACCCTCAGGGTGTACAAGAGACCCAGTACTTC. This rearrangement joins TRBV9 to TRBJ2-5; tentative D call: TRBD1 (5 bases). The CDR3 runs 16 residues. V was shortened by 2 bases and J by 2 bases, with 16 bases between the two germline ends. Germline CDR1 is SGDLS and CDR2 is YYNGEE.

The J gene is TRBJ2-5, the V gene TRBV27; TRBD1 might be the D (8 bases). The CDR3 has 15 amino acids. Germline loops: CDR1 MNHEY, CDR2 SMNVEV (reference sequence). The V end was cut by 2 bases, the J end by 2 bases, with 12 bases between. The CDR3 region has the DNA TGTGCCAGCAGTTTAAAGCGGGACAGGCAAGAGACCCAGTACTTC. The encoded protein is CASSLKRDRQETQYF.

The rearrangement joins TRBV6-1 to TRBJ2-5; 7 bases match TRBD2. The J call is doubtful: the DNA matches TRBJ2-7 better. The germline CDR1 and CDR2 sequences are MNHNS and SASEGT. The CDR3 runs to 13 residues. The CDR3 DNA is TGTGCCAGCGACCGGGACTACTCCTACGAGCAGTACTTC. Protein product: CASDRDYSYEQYF.

The V gene is TRBV7-3, the J gene TRBJ1-1; TRBD1 aligns across 8 bases. Germline-derived CDR1 and CDR2 are SGHTA and FQGTGA. Trimming took 3 bases from V and 3 from J; bases not matched to a gene: 6. CDR3 length equals 15 residues. The CDR3 loop is CASSFMTGVDTEAFF. CDR3 coding DNA: TGTGCCAGCAGCTTCATGACAGGGGTGGACACTGAAGCTTTCTTT.

The rearrangement joins TRBV13 to TRBJ2-4; D not certain. CDR3 length equals 13 residues. Germline V gene data show CDR1 as PRHDT and CDR2 as FYEKMQ (reference sequence). V gave up 5 bases and J gave up 3 bases, with 8 bases separating them. The CDR3: CASSSENKNIQYF. CDR3 DNA: TGTGCCAGCAGCAGTGAGAACAAAAACATTCAGTACTTC.